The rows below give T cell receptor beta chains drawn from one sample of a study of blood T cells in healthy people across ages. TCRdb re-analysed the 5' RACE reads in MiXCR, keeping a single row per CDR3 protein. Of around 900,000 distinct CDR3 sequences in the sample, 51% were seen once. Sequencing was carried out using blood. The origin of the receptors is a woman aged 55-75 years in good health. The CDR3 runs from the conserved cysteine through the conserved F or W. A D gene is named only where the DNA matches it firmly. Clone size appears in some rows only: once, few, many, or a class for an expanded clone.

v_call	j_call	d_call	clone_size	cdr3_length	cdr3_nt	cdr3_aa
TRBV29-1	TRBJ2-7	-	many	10	TGCAGCGTTGGTAGCTACGAGCAGTACTTC	CSVGSYEQYF
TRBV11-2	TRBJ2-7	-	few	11	TGTGCCAGCAGCCCGGTTACCGAGCAGTACTTC	CASSPVTEQYF
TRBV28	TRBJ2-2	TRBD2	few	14	TGTGCCAGCAGGTTAGCGGGAGGAACCGGGGAGCTGTTTTTT	CASRLAGGTGELFF
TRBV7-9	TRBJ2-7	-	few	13	TGTGCCAGCAGCTTAACCATCATCTACGAGCAGTACTTC	CASSLTIIYEQYF
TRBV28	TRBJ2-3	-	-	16	TGTGCCAGCAGTTTGGGGGGAGGCTTCAACACAGATACGCAGTATTTT	CASSLGGGFNTDTQYF
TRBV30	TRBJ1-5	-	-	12	TGTGCCTGGAGCCAGAATATGCAGCCCCAGCATTTT	CAWSQNMQPQHF
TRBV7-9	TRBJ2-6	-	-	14	TGTGCCACGGAACTGGTACCCGGGGCCAACGTCCTGACTTTC	CATELVPGANVLTF
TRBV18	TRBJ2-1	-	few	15	TGTGCCAGCTCACCACTAGGACAGCATTACAATGAGCAGTTCTTC	CASSPLGQHYNEQFF
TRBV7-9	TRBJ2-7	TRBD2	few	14	TGTGCCAGCAGCCCCGGGGGGTTATCCTACGAGCAGTACTTC	CASSPGGLSYEQYF
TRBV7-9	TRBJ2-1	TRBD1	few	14	TGTGCCAGCAGCCCTGCACAGGGGGCAGCTGAGCAGTTCTTC	CASSPAQGAAEQFF
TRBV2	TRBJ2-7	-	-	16	TGTGCCAGCAGTGAGGGAGGGACAGCCGCGATTTACGAGCAGTACTTC	CASSEGGTAAIYEQYF
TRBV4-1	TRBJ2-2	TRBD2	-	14	TGCGCCAGCGGGACTAGCGGACCGGTCGGGGAGCTGTTTTTT	CASGTSGPVGELFF
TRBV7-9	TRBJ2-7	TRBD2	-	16	TGTGCCAGCAGCTTAGTAGGACTAGCGGGAGGACACGAGCAGTACTTC	CASSLVGLAGGHEQYF
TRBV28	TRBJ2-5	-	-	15	TGTGCCAGCAGCCGAGCAGGAGGGCCCGAAGAGACCCAGTACTTC	CASSRAGGPEETQYF
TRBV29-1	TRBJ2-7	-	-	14	TGCAGCGTTGGGGTGGGCTTAGCGGTTAGAGAGCAGTACTTC	CSVGVGLAVREQYF
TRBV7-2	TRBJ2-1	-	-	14	TGTGCCAGCAGCCATGGAAGGGGTAGGGGTGAGCAGTTCTTC	CASSHGRGRGEQFF
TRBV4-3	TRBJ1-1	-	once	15	TGCGCCAGCAGCCAAGATCGGGCGGGTGGGACTGAAGCTTTCTTT	CASSQDRAGGTEAFF
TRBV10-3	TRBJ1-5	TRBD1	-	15	TGTGCCATCAGTGGACCGGGACAGGGGAATCAGCCCCAGCATTTT	CAISGPGQGNQPQHF
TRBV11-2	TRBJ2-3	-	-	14	TGTGCCAGCAGCTTAGAATTTAGCACAGATACGCAGTATTTT	CASSLEFSTDTQYF
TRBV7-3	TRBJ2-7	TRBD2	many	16	TGTGCCAGCAGCTCCAGACTAGCGGGAGTCTCCTACGAGCAGTACTTC	CASSSRLAGVSYEQYF
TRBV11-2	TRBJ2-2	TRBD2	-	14	TGTGCCAGCACCGGGACTAGCGGGATTCGGGAGCTGTTTTTT	CASTGTSGIRELFF
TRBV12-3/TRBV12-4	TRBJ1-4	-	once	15	TGTGCCAGCAGAGCAAGACAGGCAACTAATGAAAAACTGTTTTTT	CASRARQATNEKLFF
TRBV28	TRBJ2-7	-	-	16	TGTGCCAGCAGTTTATCCCTCCGGGACACTTCCTACGAGCAGTACTTC	CASSLSLRDTSYEQYF
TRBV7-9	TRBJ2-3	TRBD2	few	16	TGTGCCAGCAGCGACGGACTAGCGGGAGTTATCAGTACGCAGTATTTT	CASSDGLAGVISTQYF
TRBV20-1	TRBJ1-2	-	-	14	TGCAGTGCCCTCGCCCTAACAGGCAACTATGGCTACACCTTC	CSALALTGNYGYTF
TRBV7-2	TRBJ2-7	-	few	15	TGTGCCAGCAGCTACACACGGGACGAGATCTACGAGCAGTACTTC	CASSYTRDEIYEQYF
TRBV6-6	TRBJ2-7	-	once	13	TGTGCCAGCAGTGACAGTGTCCTCTACGAGCAGTACTTC	CASSDSVLYEQYF
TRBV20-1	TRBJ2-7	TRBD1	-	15	TGCAGTGTTGGAGTAGCGACCGGACAGGCTAACGAGCAGTACTTC	CSVGVATGQANEQYF
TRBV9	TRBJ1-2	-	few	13	TGTGCCAGCAGCGGATACTCTAACTATGGCTACACCTTC	CASSGYSNYGYTF
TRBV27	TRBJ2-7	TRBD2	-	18	TGTGCCAGCAGGGGACTAGCGGGAGATTTTTCGTCCTACAATGAGCAGTACTTC	CASRGLAGDFSSYNEQYF
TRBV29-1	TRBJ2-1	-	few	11	TGCAGCGTTGGAAGTAACAATGAGCAGTTCTTC	CSVGSNNEQFF
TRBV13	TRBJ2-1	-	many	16	TGTGCCAGCAGCATAACCGGGACGGTCCCCTACAATGAGCAGTTCTTC	CASSITGTVPYNEQFF
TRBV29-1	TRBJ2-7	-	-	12	TGCAGCGTTGTGGCAGGGTTCTACGAGCAGTACTTC	CSVVAGFYEQYF
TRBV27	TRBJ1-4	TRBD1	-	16	TGTGCCAGCACCAAAATCGACAGGGGTGGTAGAGAAAAACTGTTTTTT	CASTKIDRGGREKLFF
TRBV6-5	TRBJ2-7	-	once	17	TGTGCCAGCAGTTTGTTTTCCCCTGCTAGCGTCAACTACGAGCAGTACTTC	CASSLFSPASVNYEQYF
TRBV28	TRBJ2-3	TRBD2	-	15	TGTGCCAGCAGTTTATTTCCTAGCGGGTGGGATACGCAGTATTTT	CASSLFPSGWDTQYF
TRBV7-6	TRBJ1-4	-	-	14	TGTGCCAGCAGGGGGGCCGAGCCGTATGAAAAACTGTTTTTT	CASRGAEPYEKLFF
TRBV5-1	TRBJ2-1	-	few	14	TGCGCCAGCGCCCCGGGACTCGACTACAATGAGCAGTTCTTC	CASAPGLDYNEQFF
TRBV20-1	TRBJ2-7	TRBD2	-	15	TGCAGTGCCGAGAAGGCACTAGCGGTCTCCTACGAGCAGTACTTC	CSAEKALAVSYEQYF
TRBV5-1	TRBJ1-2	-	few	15	TGCGCCAGCAGCTATTCCGGGACATCTAACTATGGCTACACCTTC	CASSYSGTSNYGYTF
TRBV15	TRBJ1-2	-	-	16	TGTGCCACCAGCAGAGATGGAAGCCGAGAACTCTATGGCTACACCTTC	CATSRDGSRELYGYTF
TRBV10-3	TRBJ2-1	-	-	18	TGTGCCATCAGTGAGTCGAATTGGGCGGGCAGCTCCTACAACGAGCAGTTCTTC	CAISESNWAGSSYNEQFF
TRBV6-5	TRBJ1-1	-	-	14	TGTGCCAGCAGTTACTCTAGGAGGCCGGTTGAAGCTTTCTTT	CASSYSRRPVEAFF
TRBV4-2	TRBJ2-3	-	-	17	TGTGCCAGCAGCCATGCTGGGAGAGGAAGTAGCACAGATACGCAGTATTTT	CASSHAGRGSSTDTQYF
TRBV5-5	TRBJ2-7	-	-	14	TGTGCCAGCAGCTCCGGGACCCTCTTCTACGAGCAGTACTTC	CASSSGTLFYEQYF
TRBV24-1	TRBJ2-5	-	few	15	TGTGCCACCCGAAGTGGGGGAGGTCGGCAAGAGACCCAGTACTTC	CATRSGGGRQETQYF
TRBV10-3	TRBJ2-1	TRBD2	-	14	TGTGCCATAAGTAGGACTAGCGGGAGTGTAGAGCAGTTCTTC	CAISRTSGSVEQFF
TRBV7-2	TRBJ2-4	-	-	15	TGTGCCAGCAGCTCACAGGGAAGAACTACGGGAGAGCAGTACTTC	CASSSQGRTTGEQYF
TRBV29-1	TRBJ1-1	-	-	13	TGCAGCGTTGCCTGGGGGGGGAACACTGAAGCTTTCTTT	CSVAWGGNTEAFF